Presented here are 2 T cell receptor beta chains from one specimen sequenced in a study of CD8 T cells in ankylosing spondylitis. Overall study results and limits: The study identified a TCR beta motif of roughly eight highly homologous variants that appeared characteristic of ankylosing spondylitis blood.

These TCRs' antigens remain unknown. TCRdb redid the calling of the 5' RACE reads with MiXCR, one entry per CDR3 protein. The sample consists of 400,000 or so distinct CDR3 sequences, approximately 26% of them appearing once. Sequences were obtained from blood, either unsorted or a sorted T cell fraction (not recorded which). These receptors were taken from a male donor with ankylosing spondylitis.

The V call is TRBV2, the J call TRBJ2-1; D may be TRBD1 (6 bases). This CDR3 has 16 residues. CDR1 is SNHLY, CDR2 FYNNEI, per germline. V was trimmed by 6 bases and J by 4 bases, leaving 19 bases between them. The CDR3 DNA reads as TGTGCCAGCAGCCCAGCCAGGAAAGGGGGTTACAATGAGCAGTTCTTC. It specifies CASSPARKGGYNEQFF.

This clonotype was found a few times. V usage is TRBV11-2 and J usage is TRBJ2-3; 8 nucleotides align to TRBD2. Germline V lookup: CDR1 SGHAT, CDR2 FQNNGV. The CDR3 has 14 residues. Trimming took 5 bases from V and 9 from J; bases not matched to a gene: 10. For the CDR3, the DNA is TGTGCCAGCAGCCCAGTCCAAGCGGGAGTGACGCAGTATTTT. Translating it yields CASSPVQAGVTQYF. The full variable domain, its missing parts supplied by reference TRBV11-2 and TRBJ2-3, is EAGVAQSPRYKIIEKRQSVAFWCNPISGHATLYWYQQILGQGPKLLIQFQNNGVVDDSQLPKDRFSAERLKGVDSTLKIQPAKLEDSAVYLCASSPVQAGVTQYFGPGTRLTVL.